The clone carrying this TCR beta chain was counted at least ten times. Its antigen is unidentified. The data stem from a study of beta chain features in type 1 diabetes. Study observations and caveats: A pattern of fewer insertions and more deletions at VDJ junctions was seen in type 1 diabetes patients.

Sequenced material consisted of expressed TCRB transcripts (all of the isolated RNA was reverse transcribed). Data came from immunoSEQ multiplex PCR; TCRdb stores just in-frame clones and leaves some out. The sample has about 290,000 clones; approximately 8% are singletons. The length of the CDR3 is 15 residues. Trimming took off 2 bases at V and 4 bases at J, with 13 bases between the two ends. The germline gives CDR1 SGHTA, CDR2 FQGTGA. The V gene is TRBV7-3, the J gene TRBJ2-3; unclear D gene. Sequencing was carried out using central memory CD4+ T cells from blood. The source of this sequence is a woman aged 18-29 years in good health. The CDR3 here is CASSLGSRSADTQYF. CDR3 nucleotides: TGTGCCAGCAGCTTAGGTTCGAGGTCGGCAGATACGCAGTATTTT.